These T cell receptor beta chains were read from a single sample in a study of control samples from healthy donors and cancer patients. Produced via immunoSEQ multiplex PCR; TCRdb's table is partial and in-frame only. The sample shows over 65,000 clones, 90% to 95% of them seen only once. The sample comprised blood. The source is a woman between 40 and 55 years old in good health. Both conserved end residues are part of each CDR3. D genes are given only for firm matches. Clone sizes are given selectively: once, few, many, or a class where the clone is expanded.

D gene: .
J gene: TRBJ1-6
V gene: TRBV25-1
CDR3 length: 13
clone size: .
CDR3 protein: CASRINRDSPLHF
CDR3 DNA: TGTGCCAGCAGAATAAACAGGGACTCACCCCTCCACTTT

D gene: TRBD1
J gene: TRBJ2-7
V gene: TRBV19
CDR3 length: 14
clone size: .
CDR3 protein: CATTSQPGGWEQYF
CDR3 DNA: TGTGCCACCACCTCGCAACCAGGGGGCTGGGAGCAGTACTTC

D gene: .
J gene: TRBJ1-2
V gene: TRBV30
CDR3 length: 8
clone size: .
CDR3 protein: CAWNAATF
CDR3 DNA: TGTGCCTGGAATGCAGCGACTTTC

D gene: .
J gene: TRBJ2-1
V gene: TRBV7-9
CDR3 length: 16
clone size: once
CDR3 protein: CASSHPTGRAHNEQFF
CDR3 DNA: TGTGCCAGCAGCCACCCCACAGGGAGGGCTCACAATGAGCAGTTCTTC

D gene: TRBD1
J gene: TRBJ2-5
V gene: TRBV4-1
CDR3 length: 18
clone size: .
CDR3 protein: CASSQEGVQGALGETQYF
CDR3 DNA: TGCGCCAGCAGCCAAGAGGGTGTACAGGGGGCTTTGGGGGAGACCCAGTACTTC

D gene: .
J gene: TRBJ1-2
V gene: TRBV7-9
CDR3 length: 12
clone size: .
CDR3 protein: CASSQVPGGYTF
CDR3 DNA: TGTGCCAGCAGCCAGGTCCCAGGAGGCTACACCTTC

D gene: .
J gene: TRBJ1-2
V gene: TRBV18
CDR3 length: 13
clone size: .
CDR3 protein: CASSQQGNYGYTF
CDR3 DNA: TGTGCCAGCTCACAACAGGGAAACTATGGCTACACCTTC

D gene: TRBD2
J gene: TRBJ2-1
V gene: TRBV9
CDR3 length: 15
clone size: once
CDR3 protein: CASSAGGGPYNEQFF
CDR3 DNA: TGTGCCAGCAGCGCAGGCGGGGGGCCCTACAATGAGCAGTTCTTC

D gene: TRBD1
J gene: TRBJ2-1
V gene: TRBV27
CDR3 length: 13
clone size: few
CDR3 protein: CASGTVAYNEQFF
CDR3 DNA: TGTGCCAGCGGGACAGTTGCCTACAATGAGCAGTTCTTC

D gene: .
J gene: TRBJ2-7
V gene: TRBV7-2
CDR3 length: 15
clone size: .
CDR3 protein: CASSLERAIAYEQYF
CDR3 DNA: TGTGCCAGCAGCTTAGAGAGGGCTATCGCCTACGAGCAGTACTTC

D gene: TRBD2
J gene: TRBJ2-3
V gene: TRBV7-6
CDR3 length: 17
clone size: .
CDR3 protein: CASSLDLAGGAADTQYF
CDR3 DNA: TGTGCCAGCAGCTTAGACCTAGCGGGAGGCGCGGCAGATACGCAGTATTTT

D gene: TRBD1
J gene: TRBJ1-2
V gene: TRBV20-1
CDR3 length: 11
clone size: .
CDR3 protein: CSAGDSYGYTF
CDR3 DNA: TGCAGTGCTGGGGACAGCTATGGCTACACCTTC

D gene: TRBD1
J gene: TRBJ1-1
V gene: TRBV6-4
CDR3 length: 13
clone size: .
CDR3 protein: CASSGAGGREAFF
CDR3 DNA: TGTGCCAGCAGTGGGGCAGGGGGCCGAGAAGCTTTCTTT

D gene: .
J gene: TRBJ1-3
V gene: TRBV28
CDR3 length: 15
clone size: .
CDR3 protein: CASRGSLSFGNTIYF
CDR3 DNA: TGTGCCAGCAGAGGCAGTTTATCATTCGGAAACACCATATATTTT

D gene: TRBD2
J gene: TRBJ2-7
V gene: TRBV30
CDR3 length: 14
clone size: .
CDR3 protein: CAWKVSGVTYEQYF
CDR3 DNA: TGTGCCTGGAAAGTCAGCGGGGTAACCTACGAGCAGTACTTC

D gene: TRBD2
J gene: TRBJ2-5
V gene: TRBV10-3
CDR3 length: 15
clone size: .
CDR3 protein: CAISGSGGTREAQYF
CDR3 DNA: TGTGCCATCAGTGGTAGCGGGGGGACCAGAGAGGCCCAGTACTTC

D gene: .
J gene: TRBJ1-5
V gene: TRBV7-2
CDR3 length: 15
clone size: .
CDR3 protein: CASSPAPVRNQPQHF
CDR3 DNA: TGTGCCAGCAGCCCAGCCCCCGTAAGGAATCAGCCCCAGCATTTT

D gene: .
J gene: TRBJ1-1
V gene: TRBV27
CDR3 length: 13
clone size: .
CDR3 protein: CASSLSELTGAFF
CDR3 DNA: TGTGCCAGCAGTTTATCAGAACTTACGGGGGCTTTCTTT

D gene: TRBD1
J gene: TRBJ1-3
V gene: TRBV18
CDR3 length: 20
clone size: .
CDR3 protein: CASSQNRRDRRIYSGNTIYF
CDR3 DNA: TGTGCCAGCTCACAAAACCGTCGGGACAGACGCATCTACTCTGGAAACACCATATATTTT

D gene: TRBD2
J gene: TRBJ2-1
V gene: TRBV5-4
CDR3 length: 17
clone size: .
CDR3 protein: CASSLTSGGSSYNEQFF
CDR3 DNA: TGTGCCAGCAGCTTGACTAGCGGGGGTTCGTCCTACAATGAGCAGTTCTTC

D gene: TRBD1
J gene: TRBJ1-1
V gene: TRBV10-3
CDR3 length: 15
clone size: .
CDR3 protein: CAITSVGGMNTEAFF
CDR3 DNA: TGTGCCATCACCTCGGTAGGGGGCATGAACACTGAAGCTTTCTTT

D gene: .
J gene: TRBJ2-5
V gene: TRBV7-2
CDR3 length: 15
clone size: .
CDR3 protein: CASSLAERPQETQYF
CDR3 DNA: TGTGCCAGCAGCTTAGCCGAGCGGCCCCAAGAGACCCAGTACTTC

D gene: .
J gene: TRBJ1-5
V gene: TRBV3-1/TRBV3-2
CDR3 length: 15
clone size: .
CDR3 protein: CASSQLLGGDQPQHF
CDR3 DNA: TGTGCCAGCAGCCAACTCCTCGGGGGGGATCAGCCCCAGCATTTT

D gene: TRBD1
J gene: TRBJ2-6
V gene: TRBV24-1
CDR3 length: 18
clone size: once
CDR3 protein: CATSAPTGGGPGANVLTF
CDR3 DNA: TGTGCCACCAGTGCCCCGACAGGGGGCGGACCCGGGGCCAACGTCCTGACTTTC

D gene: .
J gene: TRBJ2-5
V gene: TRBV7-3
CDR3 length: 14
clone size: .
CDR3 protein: CASSLAGARETQYF
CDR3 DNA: TGTGCCAGCAGCTTAGCGGGGGCGAGGGAGACCCAGTACTTC

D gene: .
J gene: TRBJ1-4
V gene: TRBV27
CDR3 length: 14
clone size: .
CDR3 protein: CASGNRATNEKLFF
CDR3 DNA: TGTGCCAGCGGAAACAGGGCAACTAATGAAAAACTGTTTTTT

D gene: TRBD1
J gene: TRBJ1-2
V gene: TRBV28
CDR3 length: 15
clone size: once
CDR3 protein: CASSSRDSELYGYTF
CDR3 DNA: TGTGCCAGCAGTTCCCGGGACAGCGAGCTCTATGGCTACACCTTC

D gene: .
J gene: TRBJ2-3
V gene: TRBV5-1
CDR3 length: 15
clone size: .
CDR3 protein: CASSLAVLPADTQYF
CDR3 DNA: TGCGCCAGCAGCTTGGCCGTGTTACCTGCAGATACGCAGTATTTT

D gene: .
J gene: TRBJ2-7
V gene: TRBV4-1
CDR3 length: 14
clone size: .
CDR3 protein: CASSLRANGFEQYF
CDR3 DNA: TGCGCCAGCAGCCTCCGGGCCAATGGTTTCGAGCAGTACTTC

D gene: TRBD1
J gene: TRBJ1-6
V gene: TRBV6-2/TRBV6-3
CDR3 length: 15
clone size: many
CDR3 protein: CASSTETGGNSPLHF
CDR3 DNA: TGTGCCAGCAGTACCGAGACAGGGGGTAATTCACCCCTCCACTTT

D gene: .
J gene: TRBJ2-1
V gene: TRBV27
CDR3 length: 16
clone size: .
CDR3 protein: CASSKASQGIYNEQFF
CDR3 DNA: TGTGCCAGCAGCAAAGCCAGCCAGGGAATTTACAATGAGCAGTTCTTC

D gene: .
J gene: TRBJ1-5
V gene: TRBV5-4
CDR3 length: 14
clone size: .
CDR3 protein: CASSFKGSSQPQHF
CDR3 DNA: TGTGCCAGCAGCTTCAAGGGGTCGAGTCAGCCCCAGCATTTT

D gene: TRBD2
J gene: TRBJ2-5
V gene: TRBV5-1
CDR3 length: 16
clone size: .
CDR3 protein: CASSLGSSGAQETQYF
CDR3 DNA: TGCGCCAGCAGCTTGGGATCTAGCGGGGCCCAAGAGACCCAGTACTTC

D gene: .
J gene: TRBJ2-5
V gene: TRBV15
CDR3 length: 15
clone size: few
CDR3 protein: CATSRELEGAETQYF
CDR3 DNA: TGTGCCACCAGCAGAGAACTAGAGGGTGCAGAGACCCAGTACTTC

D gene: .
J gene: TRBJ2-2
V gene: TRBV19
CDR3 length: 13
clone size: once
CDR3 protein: CASWTLNTGELFF
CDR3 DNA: TGTGCCAGTTGGACACTAAACACCGGGGAGCTGTTTTTT

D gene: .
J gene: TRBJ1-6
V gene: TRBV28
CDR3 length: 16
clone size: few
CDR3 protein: CASSRPPGTANSPLHF
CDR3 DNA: TGTGCCAGCAGTCGCCCCCCGGGGACGGCGAATTCACCCCTCCACTTT

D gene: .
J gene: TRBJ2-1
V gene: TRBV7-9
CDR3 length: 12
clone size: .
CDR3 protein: CASSLTGHEQFF
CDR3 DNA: TGTGCCAGCAGCTTGACTGGTCATGAGCAGTTCTTC

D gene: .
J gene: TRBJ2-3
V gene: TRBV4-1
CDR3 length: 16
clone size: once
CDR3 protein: CASSQGLASSTDTQYF
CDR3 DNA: TGCGCCAGCAGCCAAGGGCTGGCTTCTAGCACAGATACGCAGTATTTT

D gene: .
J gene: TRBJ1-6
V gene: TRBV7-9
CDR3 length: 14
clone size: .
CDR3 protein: CASRRTNYNSPLHF
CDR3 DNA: TGTGCCAGCAGAAGGACCAACTATAATTCACCCCTCCACTTT

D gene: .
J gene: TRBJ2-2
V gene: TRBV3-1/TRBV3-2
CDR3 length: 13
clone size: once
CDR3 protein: CASSPLGAGELFF
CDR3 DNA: TGTGCCAGCAGCCCTCTCGGGGCGGGGGAGCTGTTTTTT

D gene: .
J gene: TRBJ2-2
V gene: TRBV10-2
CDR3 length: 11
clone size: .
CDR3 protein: CASSALGELFF
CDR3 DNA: TGCGCCAGCAGTGCCCTAGGGGAGCTGTTTTTT

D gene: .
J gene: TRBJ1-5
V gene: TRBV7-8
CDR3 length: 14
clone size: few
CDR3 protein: CASSSVRGNQPQHF
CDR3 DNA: TGTGCCAGCAGCTCTGTAAGGGGCAATCAGCCCCAGCATTTT

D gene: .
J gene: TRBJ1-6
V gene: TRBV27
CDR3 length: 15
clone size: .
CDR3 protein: CASSYSQRALSSLHF
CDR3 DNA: TGTGCCAGCAGTTACTCCCAGCGGGCTCTTTCATCCCTCCACTTT

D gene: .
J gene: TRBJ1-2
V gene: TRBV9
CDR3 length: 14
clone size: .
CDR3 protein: CASSPRSQDYGYTF
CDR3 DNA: TGTGCCAGCAGCCCGCGATCCCAGGACTATGGCTACACCTTC